Below are 30 T cell receptor beta chains sequenced from a single sample in a study of blood T cells in healthy people across ages. Through a sample-barcoded 5' primer and a J-beta primer mix, a second PCR was run for about 6 to 12 cycles. TCRdb independently ran MiXCR on the 5' RACE reads; one entry per CDR3 protein. The sample carries about 730,000 distinct CDR3 sequences, roughly 43% recorded once. The sequenced sample consisted of blood. The receptors were gathered from a woman aged 55 to 70 in good health.

This clonotype showed up many times. The chain employs TRBV5-1 and TRBJ1-2; D gene ambiguous. The V end lost 4 bases, the J end lost 8 bases, and 9 bases lay between the germline ends. This CDR3 has 11 residues. The germline V gene has CDR1 SGHRS and CDR2 YFSETQ. In nucleotides, the CDR3 is TGCGCCAGCAGCGCCGTCGACGGCTACACCTTC. Amino acids: CASSAVDGYTF.

The rearrangement uses TRBV7-8 and TRBJ2-4, with D tentatively TRBD1 (6 bases). V gave up 6 bases and J gave up 7 bases, with 16 bases separating them. Germline CDR1 SGHVS, CDR2 FQNEAQ. CDR3 length equals 14 residues. This chain's CDR3 is CASSSTGSGNIQYF. In DNA form, the CDR3 reads TGTGCCAGCAGTAGCACAGGGTCCGGGAACATTCAGTACTTC.

The gene calls are TRBV24-1 and TRBJ2-5, with 10 bases fitting TRBD1. The CDR3 spans 17 residues. Trimming removed 7 bases from V and 11 bases from J; junction bases left unmatched: 21. The germline gives CDR1 KGHDR, CDR2 SFDVKD. CDR3 sequence (DNA): TGTGCCACCAGCGCCACACCTCACGGGACAGGGGTAAATGAGCAGTACTTC. Encoded protein: CATSATPHGTGVNEQYF.

In this sample, this clonotype turned up a few times. This chain joins TRBV7-2 and TRBJ2-2, with D perhaps TRBD2 (5 bases). Trimming took 5 bases from V and 2 from J, leaving 12 bases between them. The germline V gene has CDR1 SGHTA and CDR2 FQGNSA. The CDR3 sequence is 15 residues long. Here the CDR3 DNA reads TGTGCCAGCAGCGTAGATCGGGGAAACACCGGGGAGCTGTTTTTT. Its protein product is CASSVDRGNTGELFF.

The chain has TRBV19 and TRBJ2-7; TRBD2 is a possible D gene (6 bases). The tail of the sequence fits TRBJ2-5 better, so the J call may be wrong. The CDR3 covers 16 residues. CDR1 LNHDA and CDR2 SQIVND come from the germline V gene (reference sequence). The CDR3 DNA follows: TGTGCCAGTAGTATGAGGAACGGGAGAAAGCCAGAGACCCAGTACTTC. Translation gives CASSMRNGRKPETQYF.

In its sample, this clonotype was seen once. This sequence joins TRBV20-1 and TRBJ2-7; no firm D call. Deletions cut 2 bases from V and 0 bases from J, with 8 bases between. The CDR3 sequence is 13 residues long. Germline V gene data show CDR1 as DFQATT and CDR2 as SNEGSKA (reference sequence). Here the CDR3 DNA reads TGCAGTGCTAGAACGCGAACCTCCTACGAGCAGTACTTC. Protein: CSARTRTSYEQYF.

A few counts support this clonotype. J is TRBJ2-2 and V is TRBV7-2, with 12 bases fitting TRBD2. With V trimmed by 5 bases and J by 6 bases, 7 bases remained unmatched. CDR1 is SGHTA and CDR2 is FQGNSA in the germline V gene. CDR3 length: 16 amino acids. The CDR3 is CASSLGLAGTPGELFF. CDR3 nucleotide sequence: TGTGCCAGCAGCCTCGGACTAGCGGGGACGCCCGGGGAGCTGTTTTTT.

V is TRBV4-2 and J is TRBJ2-6; D unresolved. Germline V gene data show CDR1 as LGHNA and CDR2 as YNFKEQ. CDR3 length: 17 amino acids. V was clipped by 0 bases and J by 0 bases, with 9 bases between them. CDR3 protein: CASSQELTSSGANVLTF. The CDR3 DNA sequence: TGTGCCAGCAGCCAAGAGTTGACGAGCTCTGGGGCCAACGTCCTGACTTTC.

Of note for this clonotype: A read error is likely, as this CDR3 ends without the conserved phenylalanine or tryptophan. The CDR3 DNA reads TGTGCCAGCAGCTTCCTGGACGGGGTAGGCGAGCAGTACTCC. It codes for CASSFLDGVGEQYS. The chain employs TRBV7-9 and TRBJ2-7; perhaps TRBD2 as D (5 bases). The CDR3 length is 14 residues. V gave up 3 bases and J gave up 6 bases, with 15 bases separating them. The germline gives CDR1 SEHNR, CDR2 FQNEAQ (reference sequence).

This clonotype was observed a few times. This chain uses TRBV12-3 or TRBV12-4 with TRBJ1-1, with a weak D call TRBD1 (5 bases). The CDR3 is made up of 11 amino acids. V was trimmed by 9 bases and J by 8 bases, leaving 13 bases between them. For the CDR3, the DNA is TGTGCCAGTTCCCAGGGTTCCGAAGCTTTCTTT. Translated: CASSQGSEAFF.

The chain combines TRBV6-2 or TRBV6-3 with TRBJ2-3, with 10 bases lining up with TRBD2. V lost 2 bases and J lost 6; bases outside the gene matches: 5. The CDR3 sequence is 15 residues long. Per the germline V gene, CDR1 is MNHEY and CDR2 is SVGEGT. This CDR3 reads CASSYGSGGRDTQYF. CDR3 DNA: TGTGCCAGCAGTTACGGTAGCGGGGGGCGGGATACGCAGTATTTT.

This clonotype has only a few counts. The V call is TRBV12-3 or TRBV12-4, the J call TRBJ1-5; weak D call: TRBD1 (6 bases). The CDR3 runs to 17 residues. V was pared by 5 bases and J by 4 bases, with 21 bases between. The CDR3 DNA reads TGTGCCAGCAGTCGGAGCACAGGGAAGGGCCAGAATCAGCCCCAGCATTTT. It specifies CASSRSTGKGQNQPQHF.

This clonotype showed up just once. The CDR3 loop reads CASSTGQGVDTQYF. The DNA for the CDR3 is TGTGCCAGCAGCACGGGACAGGGGGTAGATACGCAGTATTTT. V usage is TRBV7-8 and J usage is TRBJ2-3; TRBD1 agrees at 11 bases. Per germline, CDR1 SGHVS and CDR2 FQNEAQ. V dropped 5 bases and J dropped 5; count of bases not matched to a gene: 3. CDR3 length equals 14 residues.

This clonotype has only a few counts. This chain links TRBV20-1 with TRBJ1-2, with 10 bases aligning to TRBD1. The CDR3 extends over 16 amino acids. Germline V CDR1 and CDR2: DFQATT, SNEGSKA (reference sequence). Trimming cost V 3 bases and J 2 bases; bases outside gene matches: 9. This chain's CDR3 is CSASALRDRGNYGYTF. The CDR3 DNA is TGCAGTGCTAGTGCTCTCCGGGACAGGGGAAACTATGGCTACACCTTC.

This clonotype was counted ten times or more. The chain has TRBV7-9 and TRBJ1-2; D not resolved. Trimming removed 0 bases from V and 4 bases from J, with 6 bases in between. There are 13 residues in the CDR3. The germline V gene encodes CDR1 SEHNR and CDR2 FQNEAQ (reference sequence). CDR3 sequence reads: CASSLAGSYGYTF. The CDR3 bases are TGTGCCAGCAGCTTAGCTGGGTCCTATGGCTACACCTTC.

The chain employs TRBV4-2 and TRBJ2-1; 9 bases agree with TRBD2. The CDR3 spans 15 residues. V lost 0 bases and J lost 10; bases outside the gene matches: 7. The germline V gene encodes CDR1 LGHNA and CDR2 YNFKEQ. The CDR3 bases are TGTGCCAGCAGCCAAGAGCGGGAGGGCCGATGGGAGCAGTTCTTC. Protein product: CASSQEREGRWEQFF.

The CDR3 DNA reads TGTGCCAGCAGTGAACAGGGGCAAAGGAACACCGGGGAGCTGTTTTTT. Protein: CASSEQGQRNTGELFF. This chain uses TRBV2 with TRBJ2-2; possible D gene TRBD1, 6 bases. Between the trimmed V and J ends, which lost 2 bases and 1 base, there was a span of 11 bases. Germline values: CDR1 SNHLY, CDR2 FYNNEI. CDR3 size: 16 residues.

The rearrangement joins TRBV6-5 to TRBJ2-5, with 7 bases matching TRBD1. Per germline, CDR1 MNHEY and CDR2 SVGAGI. The CDR3 totals 15 residues. J was trimmed by 11 bases and V by 5 bases; bases with no gene match: 17. The CDR3 nucleotides read TGTGCCAGCAGTCGTACTACGACAGGGTTCCATGAGCAGTACTTC. It specifies CASSRTTTGFHEQYF.

This rearrangement joins TRBV20-1 to TRBJ2-7, with 9 bases aligning to TRBD1. The J call may be in error: the DNA end matches TRBJ2-5 better. Looked up from germline, CDR1 is DFQATT and CDR2 is SNEGSKA (reference sequence). CDR3 length equals 15 residues. CDR3 nucleotide sequence: TGCAGTGCTAGAGATTACGGGACAGGGTTGGAGACCCAGTACTTC. It translates to CSARDYGTGLETQYF.

The gene calls are TRBV15 and TRBJ2-1, with TRBD2 identical over 8 bases. The germline gives CDR1 LNHNV, CDR2 YYDKDF (reference sequence). The CDR3 has 16 residues. V was clipped by 1 base and J by 3 bases; unmatched bases: 5. The CDR3 bases are TGTGCCACCAGCAGAGGCGGCGGGAGGCTCTACAATGAGCAGTTCTTC. It codes for CATSRGGGRLYNEQFF.

The chain links TRBV3-1 to TRBJ1-1; D call uncertain. Trimming left V 4 bases short and J 3 bases short, with 9 bases between. Per germline, CDR1 LGHDT and CDR2 YNNKEL (reference sequence). The CDR3 sequence is 13 residues long. Here the CDR3 reads CASSPPGDTEAFF. The CDR3 DNA follows: TGTGCCAGCAGCCCCCCGGGTGACACTGAAGCTTTCTTT.

This chain links TRBV16 with TRBJ2-3, with TRBD2 matching over 9 bases. The V gene's germline CDR1 is KGHSY and CDR2 FQNENV. V trimming: 2 bases; J trimming: 2 bases; junction bases outside the gene matches: 2. The CDR3 sequence is 15 residues long. The chain's CDR3 is CASSQTSGPTDTQYF. The CDR3 DNA reads TGTGCCAGCAGCCAAACTAGCGGGCCCACAGATACGCAGTATTTT.

On this clonotype itself: Sequence at one end of the junction differs from germline and may be a read error. The J gene is TRBJ2-3, the V gene TRBV12-3 or TRBV12-4, with D unclear. CDR3 length equals 12 residues. The CDR3 region is CASSLVPDAQYF. The CDR3 DNA sequence: TGTGCCAGCAGTTTGGTACCAGATGCGCAGTATTTT.

This sequence joins TRBV5-1 and TRBJ2-3, with 9 bases identical to TRBD1. After removal of 1 base from V and 3 bases from J, the junction contained 6 bases not matched to a gene. This CDR3 spans 16 amino acids. The germline CDR1 and CDR2 sequences are SGHRS and YFSETQ. The CDR3: CASSLLQGAQTDTQYF. For the CDR3, the DNA is TGCGCCAGCAGCTTGTTACAGGGGGCGCAAACAGATACGCAGTATTTT.

As concerns this clonotype: This may be a read error, as it is one base from a much larger clone. This chain connects TRBV20-1 to TRBJ2-5; TRBD2 aligns across 9 bases. Germline lookup yields CDR1 DFQATT and CDR2 SNEGSKA (reference sequence). V shed 6 bases and J 11 bases; nucleotides not matched to a gene: 19. The CDR3 is 15 amino acids. CDR3 in DNA: TGCAGTGCCGTGGGACGCGGGAGGGCCTCCAATGAGCAGTACTTC. Amino acids: CSAVGRGRASNEQYF.

This chain links TRBV10-2 with TRBJ2-7; 7 nucleotides align to TRBD1. CDR3 length: 13 residues. In germline, CDR1 is WSHSY, CDR2 SAAADI. After removal of 6 bases from V and 6 bases from J, the junction contained 8 bases not matched to a gene. CDR3 protein: CASSGQARGEQYF. CDR3 bases: TGCGCCAGCAGCGGACAGGCCCGGGGCGAGCAGTACTTC.

The rearrangement joins TRBV20-1 to TRBJ2-7, with a weak D call TRBD2 (6 bases). CDR1 is DFQATT, CDR2 SNEGSKA, per germline (reference sequence). The CDR3 has 12 residues. The ends were cut back, 4 bases at V and 4 bases at J, with 11 bases in the middle. CDR3 residues: CSAILGGYEQYF. CDR3 DNA: TGCAGTGCTATCCTCGGGGGTTACGAGCAGTACTTC.

At least ten counts were recorded for this clonotype. V is TRBV15 and J is TRBJ2-1; TRBD1 agrees at 8 bases. J lost 9 bases, V lost 1 base, and 5 bases had no gene match. Germline V CDR1 and CDR2: LNHNV, YYDKDF (reference sequence). This CDR3 has 14 residues. CDR3 nucleotide sequence: TGTGCCACCAGCAGAGGTCAGGGGGCTGGTGAGCAGTTCTTC. Encoded protein: CATSRGQGAGEQFF. The full variable domain, in which reference TRBV15 and TRBJ2-1 provide the parts outside the CDR3, is DAMVIQNPRYQVTQFGKPVTLSCSQTLNHNVMYWYQQKSSQAPKLLFHYYDKDFNNEADTPDNFQSRRPNTSFCFLDIRSPGLGDTAMYLCATSRGQGAGEQFFGPGTRLTVL.

Remarks on this clonotype: This clone may be a read error of a much larger clone one base away. The CDR3 loop reads CASSARTGRDEQFF. Here the CDR3 DNA reads TGTGCCAGCAGCGCCAGGACAGGGCGGGATGAGCAGTTCTTC. J is TRBJ2-1 and V is TRBV7-2; 8 bases are a match to TRBD1. Losses at the gene ends were 5 bases for V and 8 bases for J; bases not matched to a gene: 8. The CDR3 extends over 14 amino acids. Germline lookup yields CDR1 SGHTA and CDR2 FQGNSA.

J is TRBJ2-4 and V is TRBV20-1; 7 bases agree with TRBD2. The CDR3 runs 15 residues. Losses at the gene ends were 6 bases for V and 0 bases for J; bases not matched to a gene: 8. Looked up from germline, CDR1 is DFQATT and CDR2 is SNEGSKA (reference sequence). The CDR3 coding sequence is TGCAGTGCCCCGATGGGAGGGAGAGCCAAAAACATTCAGTACTTC. It codes for CSAPMGGRAKNIQYF.